This is a list of T cell receptor beta chains from one sample in a study of T cell responses to AZD1222 COVID-19 vaccine. Only in-frame clones appear in the TCRdb table, and some are missing; sequencing was by immunoSEQ multiplex PCR. Among approximately 130,000 clones listed, roughly 88% were seen once. The sequences come from peripheral blood, collected 28 days after the second AZD1222 dose. These receptors originate from an adult who received the AZD1222 COVID-19 vaccine. The CDR3 runs from the conserved cysteine through the conserved F or W. The order of the fields is V gene, J gene, clone size, D gene, CDR3 protein, CDR3 DNA. A D gene is named only where the DNA matches it firmly. The listing skips clone size in some rows; elsewhere it reads once, few, many or a size class.

TRBV28	TRBJ1-4	.	.	CASSWTQGSKLFF	TGTGCCAGCAGCTGGACACAGGGTAGCAAACTGTTTTTT
TRBV5-1	TRBJ1-1	.	TRBD1	CASSFGQGNTEAFF	TGCGCCAGCAGCTTCGGACAGGGGAACACTGAAGCTTTCTTT
TRBV25-1	TRBJ1-5	.	.	CASSVGFQPQHF	TGTGCCAGCAGTGTAGGATTTCAGCCCCAGCATTTT
TRBV7-6	TRBJ1-6	.	.	CASSLINSPLHF	TGTGCCAGCAGCTTAATTAATTCACCCCTCCACTTT
TRBV9	TRBJ2-5	.	TRBD1	CASSVATGGARGETQYF	TGTGCCAGCAGCGTAGCTACAGGGGGAGCTAGGGGAGAGACCCAGTACTTC
TRBV12-3/TRBV12-4	TRBJ1-2	few	.	CASRTGTYGYTF	TGTGCCAGCAGGACCGGGACCTATGGCTACACCTTC
TRBV4-3	TRBJ2-3	.	TRBD2	CASSPGTSGGATDTQYF	TGCGCCAGCAGCCCCGGGACTAGCGGGGGGGCCACAGATACGCAGTATTTT
TRBV3-1/TRBV3-2	TRBJ2-5	.	.	CASSQSATHETQYF	TGTGCCAGCAGCCAATCAGCGACCCATGAGACCCAGTACTTC
TRBV7-9	TRBJ1-2	.	TRBD1	CASSPGTGRANYGYTF	TGTGCCAGCAGCCCGGGGACAGGCCGAGCTAACTATGGCTACACCTTC
TRBV4-1	TRBJ1-3	.	.	CASSQDRGSGNTIYF	TGCGCCAGCAGCCAAGACAGGGGCTCTGGAAACACCATATATTTT
TRBV9	TRBJ1-3	.	.	CASSGSKGTTGNTIYF	TGTGCCAGCAGCGGATCCAAGGGGACAACTGGAAACACCATATATTTT
TRBV6-5	TRBJ1-2	once	.	CASSYSPGYGYTF	TGTGCCAGCAGTTACTCCCCAGGCTATGGCTACACCTTC
TRBV7-2	TRBJ1-5	.	.	CASSLELKTNQPQHF	TGTGCCAGCAGCTTAGAGCTGAAAACCAATCAGCCCCAGCATTTT
TRBV27	TRBJ2-1	.	.	CASSRRDPQWNEQFF	TGTGCCAGCAGTCGACGGGACCCACAGTGGAATGAGCAGTTCTTC
TRBV11-2	TRBJ2-7	.	.	CASSLGLDVYEQYF	TGTGCCAGCAGCTTAGGCCTAGATGTCTACGAGCAGTACTTC
TRBV29-1	TRBJ1-3	.	.	CSVEGLGGNTIYF	TGCAGCGTTGAAGGGTTGGGCGGTAACACCATATATTTT
TRBV27	TRBJ1-4	.	.	CASSKPRDGIFEKLFF	TGTGCCAGCAGTAAACCCAGGGATGGAATTTTTGAAAAACTGTTTTTT
TRBV5-1	TRBJ1-1	.	.	CASSLLPGDTEAFF	TGCGCCAGCAGCTTGCTTCCCGGAGACACTGAAGCTTTCTTT
TRBV15	TRBJ2-1	.	.	CATREGLNNEQFF	TGTGCCACCAGGGAGGGGCTTAACAATGAGCAGTTCTTC
TRBV5-1	TRBJ1-6	.	.	CASSLRPSLNSPLHF	TGCGCCAGCAGCTTAAGACCATCCTTAAATTCACCCCTCCACTTT
TRBV4-2	TRBJ2-7	.	TRBD1	CASSPQGVTYEQYF	TGTGCCAGCAGCCCACAGGGGGTAACCTACGAGCAGTACTTC
TRBV7-3	TRBJ2-7	.	.	CASSLVSSGEQYF	TGTGCCAGCAGCTTAGTTTCGTCCGGGGAGCAGTACTTC
TRBV7-7	TRBJ2-5	once	.	CASSLGPGQETQYF	TGTGCTAGCAGCTTAGGGCCAGGCCAAGAGACCCAGTACTTC
TRBV4-3	TRBJ1-2	.	TRBD1	CVSSQEPGGHGYTF	TGCGTCAGCAGCCAAGAACCAGGGGGCCATGGCTACACCTTC
TRBV7-9	TRBJ2-5	few	TRBD1	CASSTMDRHQETQYF	TGTGCCAGCAGCACCATGGACAGGCACCAAGAGACCCAGTACTTC
TRBV5-6	TRBJ2-1	.	.	CASSEGGEQFF	TGTGCCAGCAGCGAGGGGGGTGAGCAGTTCTTC
TRBV5-6	TRBJ1-2	.	TRBD1	CASSYDRGLDGYTF	TGTGCCAGCAGCTACGACAGGGGGCTGGATGGCTACACCTTC
TRBV11-2	TRBJ2-5	.	TRBD2	CASSTREAGGETQYF	TGTGCCAGCAGCACCCGAGAAGCGGGGGGAGAGACCCAGTACTTC
TRBV15	TRBJ1-3	.	.	CATSRRGNTIYF	TGTGCCACCAGCAGAAGGGGAAACACCATATATTTT
TRBV10-1	TRBJ2-5	.	TRBD2	CASSESTSGGFQETQYF	TGCGCCAGCAGTGAGTCGACTAGCGGGGGATTCCAAGAGACCCAGTACTTC
TRBV19	TRBJ1-1	.	.	CASSIQKNTEAFF	TGTGCCAGTAGTATTCAGAAGAACACTGAAGCTTTCTTT
TRBV2	TRBJ2-1	.	.	CASSGDAVPQFF	TGTGCCAGCAGTGGGGACGCGGTCCCGCAGTTCTTC
TRBV4-3	TRBJ2-3	.	.	CASSQTRDTQYF	TGCGCCAGCAGCCAAACACGAGATACGCAGTATTTT
TRBV7-2	TRBJ2-7	.	.	CASSPTPGGLPYEQYF	TGTGCCAGCAGCCCAACCCCGGGCGGGCTGCCATACGAGCAGTACTTC
TRBV7-9	TRBJ2-2	.	.	CASSPVVGGTGELFF	TGTGCCAGCAGCCCGGTAGTAGGTGGCACCGGGGAGCTGTTTTTT
TRBV2	TRBJ1-1	.	.	CASSEASFTEAFF	TGTGCCAGCAGTGAAGCCAGTTTCACTGAAGCTTTCTTT
TRBV12-3/TRBV12-4	TRBJ1-5	.	.	CASSLKGLQAQHF	TGTGCCAGCAGTTTAAAGGGACTACAAGCCCAGCATTTT
TRBV4-3	TRBJ1-5	.	.	CASSQDTQSNQPQHF	TGCGCCAGCAGCCAAGATACACAGAGCAATCAGCCCCAGCATTTT
TRBV6-5	TRBJ2-2	.	.	CASSRGTGELFF	TGTGCCAGCAGTAGGGGCACCGGGGAGCTGTTTTTT
TRBV5-4	TRBJ1-3	.	.	CASSLQGGGNTIYF	TGTGCCAGCAGCTTACAGGGAGGCGGAAACACCATATATTTT